This T cell receptor (beta chain) is drawn from a study of blood T cell repertoires in COVID-19. The wider study: T cells, B-cell-depleted T cells, or PBMCs supplied cDNA or gDNA.

Original analysis: How many nucleated cells were present was estimated from reference gene primer amplification. Sequencing used immunoSEQ multiplex PCR; TCRdb keeps in-frame clones, though not all of them. Clone size and the V and J calls come from that table; the DNA yielded D and trimming. In the table there are under 200,000 clones, about four fifths of which are singletons. The CDR3 has 16 residues. The V end lost 6 bases, the J end lost 2 bases, and 20 bases lay between the germline ends. The germline V gene has CDR1 MDHEN and CDR2 SYDVKM. The sequenced sample was PBMCs or T cells enriched from blood (not recorded which). The gene calls are TRBV28 and TRBJ2-7; perhaps TRBD2 as D (6 bases). The clonotype was recovered from a man aged 55 to 69 who had recovered from COVID-19. CDR3 coding DNA: TGTGCCAGCAGCCCAAGTGGGGCGGGGAAACCCTACGAGCAGTACTTC. As protein: CASSPSGAGKPYEQYF.